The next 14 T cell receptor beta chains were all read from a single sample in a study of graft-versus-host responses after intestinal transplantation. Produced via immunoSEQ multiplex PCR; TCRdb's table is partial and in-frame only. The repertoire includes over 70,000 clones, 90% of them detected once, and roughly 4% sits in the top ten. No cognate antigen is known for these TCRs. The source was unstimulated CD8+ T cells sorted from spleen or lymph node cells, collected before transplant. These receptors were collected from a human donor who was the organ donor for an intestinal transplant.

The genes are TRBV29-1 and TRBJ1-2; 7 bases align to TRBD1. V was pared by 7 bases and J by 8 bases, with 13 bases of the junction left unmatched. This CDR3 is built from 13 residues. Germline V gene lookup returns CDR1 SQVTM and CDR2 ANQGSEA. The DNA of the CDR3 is TGCAGCGCAAAAGGGACAGAGTGGGAAGGCTACACCTTC. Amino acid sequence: CSAKGTEWEGYTF.

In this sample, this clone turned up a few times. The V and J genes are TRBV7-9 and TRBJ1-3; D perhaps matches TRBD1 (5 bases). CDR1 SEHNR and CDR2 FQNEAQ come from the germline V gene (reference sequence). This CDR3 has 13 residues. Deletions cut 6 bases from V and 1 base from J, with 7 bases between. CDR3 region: CASREGSGNTIYF. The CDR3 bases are TGTGCCAGCAGGGAGGGGTCTGGAAACACCATATATTTT.

The CDR3 loop is CASSQDVGYYEQYV. DNA for the CDR3: TGCGCCAGCAGCCAAGATGTCGGGTACTACGAGCAGTACGTC. V usage is TRBV4-3 and J usage is TRBJ2-7; D unresolved. Germline V gives CDR1 LGHNA, CDR2 YSLEER. The V end lost 0 bases, the J end lost 3 bases, and 9 bases lay between the germline ends. This CDR3 is built from 14 residues.

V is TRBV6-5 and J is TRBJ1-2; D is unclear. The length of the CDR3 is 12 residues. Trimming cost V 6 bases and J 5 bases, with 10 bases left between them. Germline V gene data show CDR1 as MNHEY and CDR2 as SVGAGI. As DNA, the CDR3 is TGTGCCAGCAGCGCGGCGAGTTATGGCTACACCTTC. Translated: CASSAASYGYTF.

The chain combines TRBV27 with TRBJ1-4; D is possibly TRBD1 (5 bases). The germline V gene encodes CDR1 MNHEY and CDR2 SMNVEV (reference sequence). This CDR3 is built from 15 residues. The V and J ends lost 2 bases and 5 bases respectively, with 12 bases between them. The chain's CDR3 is CASSLHDRVNEKLFF. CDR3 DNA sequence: TGTGCCAGCAGTTTACATGACAGAGTAAATGAAAAACTGTTTTTT.

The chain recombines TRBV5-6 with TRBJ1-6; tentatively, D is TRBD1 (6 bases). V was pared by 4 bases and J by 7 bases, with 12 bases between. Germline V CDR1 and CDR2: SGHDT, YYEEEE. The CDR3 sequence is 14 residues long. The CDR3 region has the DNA TGTGCCAGCAGCCGCGGGGGCGGGAATTCACCCCTCCACTTT. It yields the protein CASSRGGGNSPLHF.

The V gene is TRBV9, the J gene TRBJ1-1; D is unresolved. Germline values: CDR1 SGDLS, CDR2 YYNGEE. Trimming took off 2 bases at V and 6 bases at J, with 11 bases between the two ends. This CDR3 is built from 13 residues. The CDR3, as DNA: TGTGCCAGCAGCGTTCTTGGTACATCTGAAGCTTTCTTT. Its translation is CASSVLGTSEAFF.

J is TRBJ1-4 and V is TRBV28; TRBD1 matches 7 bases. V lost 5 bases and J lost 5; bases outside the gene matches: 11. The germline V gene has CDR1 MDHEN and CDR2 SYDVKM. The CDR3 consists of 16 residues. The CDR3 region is CASSPYRGQLNEKLFF. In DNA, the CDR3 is TGTGCCAGCAGTCCATACCGGGGACAGCTCAATGAAAAACTGTTTTTT.

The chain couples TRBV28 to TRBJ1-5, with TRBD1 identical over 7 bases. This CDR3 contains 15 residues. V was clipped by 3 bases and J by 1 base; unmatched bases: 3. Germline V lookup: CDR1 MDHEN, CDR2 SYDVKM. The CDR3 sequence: CASSFLTGSNQPQHF. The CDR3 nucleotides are TGTGCCAGCAGTTTTCTGACAGGGAGCAATCAGCCCCAGCATTTT.

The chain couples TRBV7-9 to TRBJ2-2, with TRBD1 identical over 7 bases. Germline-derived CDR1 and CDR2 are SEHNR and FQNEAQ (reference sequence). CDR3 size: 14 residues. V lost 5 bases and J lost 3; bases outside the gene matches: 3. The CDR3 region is CASSRTGYTGELFF. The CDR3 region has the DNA TGTGCCAGCAGCCGGACAGGCTACACCGGGGAGCTGTTTTTT.

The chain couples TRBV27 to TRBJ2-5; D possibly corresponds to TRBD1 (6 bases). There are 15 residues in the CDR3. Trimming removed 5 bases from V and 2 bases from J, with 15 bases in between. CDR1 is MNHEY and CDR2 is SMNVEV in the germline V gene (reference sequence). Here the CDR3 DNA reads TGTGCCAGCAGTCCTATGGGGGCCATTCAAGAGACCCAGTACTTC. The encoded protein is CASSPMGAIQETQYF.

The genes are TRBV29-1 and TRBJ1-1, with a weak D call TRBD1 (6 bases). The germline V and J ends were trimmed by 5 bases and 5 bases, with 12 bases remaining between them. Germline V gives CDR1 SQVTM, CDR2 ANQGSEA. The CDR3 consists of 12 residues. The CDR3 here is CSVQGWRTEAFF. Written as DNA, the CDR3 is TGCAGCGTTCAGGGGTGGAGGACTGAAGCTTTCTTT.

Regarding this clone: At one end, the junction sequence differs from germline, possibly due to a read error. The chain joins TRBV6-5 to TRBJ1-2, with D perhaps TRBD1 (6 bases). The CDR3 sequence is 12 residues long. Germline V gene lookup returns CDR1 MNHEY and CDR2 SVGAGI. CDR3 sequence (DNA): TGTGCCGGCAGCGGGGGGCGCTTTGGCTACACCTTC. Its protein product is CAGSGGRFGYTF.

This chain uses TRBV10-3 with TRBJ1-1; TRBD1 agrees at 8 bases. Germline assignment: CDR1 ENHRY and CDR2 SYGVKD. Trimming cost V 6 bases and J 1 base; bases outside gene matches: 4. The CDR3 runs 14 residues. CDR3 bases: TGTGCCATCAGATTGGGACAGGAGAACACTGAAGCTTTCTTT. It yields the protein CAIRLGQENTEAFF.